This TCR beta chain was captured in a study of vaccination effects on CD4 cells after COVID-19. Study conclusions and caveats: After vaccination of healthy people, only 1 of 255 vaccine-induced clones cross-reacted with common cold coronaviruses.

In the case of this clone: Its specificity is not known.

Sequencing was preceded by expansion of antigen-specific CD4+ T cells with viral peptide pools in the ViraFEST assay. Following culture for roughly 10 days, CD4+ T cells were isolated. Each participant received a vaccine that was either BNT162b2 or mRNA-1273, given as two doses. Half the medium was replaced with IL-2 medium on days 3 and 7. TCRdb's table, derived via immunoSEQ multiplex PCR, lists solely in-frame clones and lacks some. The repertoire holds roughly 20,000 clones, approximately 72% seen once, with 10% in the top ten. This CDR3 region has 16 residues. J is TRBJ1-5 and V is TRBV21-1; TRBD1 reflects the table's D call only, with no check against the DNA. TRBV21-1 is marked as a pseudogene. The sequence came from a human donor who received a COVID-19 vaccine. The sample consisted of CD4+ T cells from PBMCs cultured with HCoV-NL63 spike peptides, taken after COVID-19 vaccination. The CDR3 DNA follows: TGTGCCAGCAGCAGAGGACAGGGAACCTGGGGTCAGCCCCAGCATTTT. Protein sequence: CASSRGQGTWGQPQHF.